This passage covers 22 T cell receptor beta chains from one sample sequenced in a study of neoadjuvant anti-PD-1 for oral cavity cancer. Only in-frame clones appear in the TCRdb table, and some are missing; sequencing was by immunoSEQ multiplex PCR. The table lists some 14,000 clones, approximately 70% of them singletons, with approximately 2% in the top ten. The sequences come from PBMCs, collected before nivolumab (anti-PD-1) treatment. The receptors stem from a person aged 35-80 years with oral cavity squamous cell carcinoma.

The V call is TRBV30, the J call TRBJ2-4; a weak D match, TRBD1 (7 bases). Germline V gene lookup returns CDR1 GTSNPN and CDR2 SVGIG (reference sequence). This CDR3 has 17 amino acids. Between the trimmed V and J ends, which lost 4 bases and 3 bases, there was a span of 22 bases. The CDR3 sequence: CAWNGRGAAYDKNIQYF. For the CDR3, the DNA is TGTGCCTGGAACGGCAGGGGGGCCGCGTATGACAAAAACATTCAGTACTTC.

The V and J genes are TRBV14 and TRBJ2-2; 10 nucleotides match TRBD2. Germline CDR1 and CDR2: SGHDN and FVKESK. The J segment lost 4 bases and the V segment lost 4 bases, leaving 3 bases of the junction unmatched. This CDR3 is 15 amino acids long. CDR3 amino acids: CASSLSGGSTGELFF. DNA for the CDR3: TGTGCCAGCAGCCTTAGCGGGGGGTCCACCGGGGAGCTGTTTTTT.

The CDR3: CASSLAVTGNTEAFF. The DNA of the CDR3 is TGTGCCAGCAGCTTAGCAGTAACGGGAAACACTGAAGCTTTCTTT. V is TRBV11-2 and J is TRBJ1-1; D unresolved. The CDR3 extends over 15 amino acids. V shed 1 base and J shed 2 bases, with 11 bases lying between them. Germline V gives CDR1 SGHAT, CDR2 FQNNGV.

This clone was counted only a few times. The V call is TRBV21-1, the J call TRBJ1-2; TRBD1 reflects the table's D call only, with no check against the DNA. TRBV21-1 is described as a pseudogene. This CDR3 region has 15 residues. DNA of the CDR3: TGTGCCAGCAGCAAAACCGGGACAGGGCACTATGGCTACACCTTC. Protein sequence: CASSKTGTGHYGYTF.

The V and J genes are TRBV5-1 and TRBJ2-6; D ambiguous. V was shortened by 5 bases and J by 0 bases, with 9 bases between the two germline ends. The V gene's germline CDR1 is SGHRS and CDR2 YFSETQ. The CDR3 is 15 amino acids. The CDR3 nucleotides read TGCGCCAGCAGTCCCCTATCCTCTGGGGCCAACGTCCTGACTTTC. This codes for CASSPLSSGANVLTF.

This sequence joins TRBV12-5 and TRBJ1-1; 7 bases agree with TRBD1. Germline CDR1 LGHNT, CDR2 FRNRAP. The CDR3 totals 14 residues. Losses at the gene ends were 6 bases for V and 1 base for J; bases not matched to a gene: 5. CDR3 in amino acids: CASGHDRANTEAFF. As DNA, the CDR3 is TGTGCTAGTGGCCATGACAGGGCGAACACTGAAGCTTTCTTT.

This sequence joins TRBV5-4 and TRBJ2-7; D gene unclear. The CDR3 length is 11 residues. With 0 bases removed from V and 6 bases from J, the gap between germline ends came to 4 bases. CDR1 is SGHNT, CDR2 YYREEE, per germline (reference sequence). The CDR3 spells CASSLEGEQYF. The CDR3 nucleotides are TGTGCCAGCAGCTTGGAAGGCGAGCAGTACTTC.

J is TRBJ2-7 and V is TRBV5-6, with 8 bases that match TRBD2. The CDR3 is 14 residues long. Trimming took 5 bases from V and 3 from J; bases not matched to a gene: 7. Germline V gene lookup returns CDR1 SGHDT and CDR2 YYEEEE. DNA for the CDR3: TGTGCCAGCAGTTTGCCGGGACTAGGCTACGAGCAGTACTTC. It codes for CASSLPGLGYEQYF.

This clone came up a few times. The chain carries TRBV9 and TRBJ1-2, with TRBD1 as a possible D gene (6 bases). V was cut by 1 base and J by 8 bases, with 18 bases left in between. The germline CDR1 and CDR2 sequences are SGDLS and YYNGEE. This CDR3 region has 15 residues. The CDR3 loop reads CASSVTPGVLGGYTF. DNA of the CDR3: TGTGCCAGCAGCGTAACTCCAGGGGTATTGGGCGGCTACACCTTC. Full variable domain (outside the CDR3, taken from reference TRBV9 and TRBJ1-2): DSGVTQTPKHLITATGQRVTLRCSPRSGDLSVYWYQQSLDQGLQFLIQYYNGEERAKGNILERFSAQQFPDLHSELNLSSLELGDSALYFCASSVTPGVLGGYTFGSGTRLTVV.

The chain's CDR3 is CASSVQTSGGGQETQYF. CDR3 in DNA: TGTGCCAGCAGCGTTCAGACTAGCGGGGGAGGACAAGAGACCCAGTACTTC. J is TRBJ2-5 and V is TRBV9; TRBD2 matches at 12 bases. The CDR3 consists of 17 residues. Germline assignment: CDR1 SGDLS and CDR2 YYNGEE. Trimming cost V 2 bases and J 2 bases; bases outside gene matches: 7.

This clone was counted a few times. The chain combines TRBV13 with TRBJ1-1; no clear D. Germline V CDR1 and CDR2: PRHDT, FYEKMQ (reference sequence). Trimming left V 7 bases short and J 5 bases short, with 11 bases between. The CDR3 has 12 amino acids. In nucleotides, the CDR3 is TGTGCCAGCAACGTCTTAAGGACTGAAGCTTTCTTT. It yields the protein CASNVLRTEAFF. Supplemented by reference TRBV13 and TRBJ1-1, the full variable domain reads AAGVIQSPRHLIKEKRETATLKCYPIPRHDTVYWYQQGPGQDPQFLISFYEKMQSDKGSIPDRFSAQQFSDYHSELNMSSLELGDSALYFCASNVLRTEAFFGQGTRLTVV.

The CDR3 coding sequence is TGTGCCAGCTCACCATACCGCGGGACCCCGGTGGATAACTATGGCTACACCTTC. The encoded protein is CASSPYRGTPVDNYGYTF. The V gene is TRBV18, the J gene TRBJ1-2; D is possibly TRBD1 (5 bases). The CDR3 sequence is 18 residues long. The germline gives CDR1 KGHSH, CDR2 LQKENI. V lost 2 bases and J lost 1, with 20 bases in between.

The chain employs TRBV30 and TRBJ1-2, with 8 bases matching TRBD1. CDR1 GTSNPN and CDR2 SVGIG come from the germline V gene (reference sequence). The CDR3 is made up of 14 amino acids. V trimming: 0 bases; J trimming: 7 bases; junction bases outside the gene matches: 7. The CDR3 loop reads CAWSVLAGGSGYTF. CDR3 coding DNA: TGTGCCTGGAGTGTACTCGCAGGGGGCTCTGGCTACACCTTC.

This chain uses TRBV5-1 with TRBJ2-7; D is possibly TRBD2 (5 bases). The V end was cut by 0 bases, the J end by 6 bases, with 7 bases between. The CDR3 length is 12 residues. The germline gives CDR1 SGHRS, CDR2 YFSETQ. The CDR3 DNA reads TGCGCCAGCAGCTTGGCGGGAACCGAGCAGTACTTC. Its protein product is CASSLAGTEQYF.

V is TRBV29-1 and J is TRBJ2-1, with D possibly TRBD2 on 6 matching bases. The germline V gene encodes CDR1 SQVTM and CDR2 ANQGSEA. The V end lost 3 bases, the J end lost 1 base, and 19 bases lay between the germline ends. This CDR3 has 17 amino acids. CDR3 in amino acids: CSVDGEEEGSSYNEQFF. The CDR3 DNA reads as TGCAGCGTTGATGGGGAGGAGGAGGGGAGTTCCTACAATGAGCAGTTCTTC.

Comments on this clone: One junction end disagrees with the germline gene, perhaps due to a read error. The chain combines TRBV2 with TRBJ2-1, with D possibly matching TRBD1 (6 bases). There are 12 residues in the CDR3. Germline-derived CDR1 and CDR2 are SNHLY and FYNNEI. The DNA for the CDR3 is TGTGCCAGCAGCTCCCTAGGGGGTGATCGCATCTTC. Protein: CASSSLGGDRIF.

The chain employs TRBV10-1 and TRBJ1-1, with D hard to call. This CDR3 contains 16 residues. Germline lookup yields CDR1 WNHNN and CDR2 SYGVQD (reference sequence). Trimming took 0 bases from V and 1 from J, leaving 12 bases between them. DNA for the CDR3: TGCGCCAGCAGTGAGTCAGGCTCCCCGGCGAACACTGAAGCTTTCTTT. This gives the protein CASSESGSPANTEAFF.

Here the CDR3 DNA reads TGTGCCAGCAGCTTATTAGGGAATGGGGAGACCCAGTACTTC. Translation: CASSLLGNGETQYF. This chain links TRBV7-6 with TRBJ2-5, with D unclear. V shed 2 bases and J shed 5 bases, with 12 bases lying between them. This CDR3 comprises 14 residues. Germline V gene data show CDR1 as SGHVS and CDR2 as FNYEAQ.

CDR3 region: CASRQGANLNYGYTF. Written as DNA, the CDR3 is TGTGCCAGCAGACAAGGGGCAAATTTAAACTATGGCTACACCTTC. The J gene is TRBJ1-2, the V gene TRBV11-1; tentatively, D is TRBD1 (5 bases). Trimming cost V 6 bases and J 2 bases, with 16 bases left between them. Germline V gene sequence: CDR1 SGHAT, CDR2 FQDESV (reference sequence). This CDR3 comprises 15 residues.

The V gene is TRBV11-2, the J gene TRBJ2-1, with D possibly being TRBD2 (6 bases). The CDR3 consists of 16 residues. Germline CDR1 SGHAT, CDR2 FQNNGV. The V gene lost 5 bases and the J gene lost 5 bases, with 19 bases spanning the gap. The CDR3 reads CASSPLGRGPNNEQFF. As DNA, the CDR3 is TGTGCCAGCAGCCCCTTAGGGCGGGGCCCTAACAATGAGCAGTTCTTC.

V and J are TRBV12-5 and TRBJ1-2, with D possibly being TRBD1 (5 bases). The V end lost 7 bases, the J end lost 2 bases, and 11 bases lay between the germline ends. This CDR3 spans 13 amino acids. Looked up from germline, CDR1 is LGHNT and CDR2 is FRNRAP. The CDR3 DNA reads TGTGCTAGTGCCATCGACAGAAACTATGGCTACACCTTC. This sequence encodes CASAIDRNYGYTF.

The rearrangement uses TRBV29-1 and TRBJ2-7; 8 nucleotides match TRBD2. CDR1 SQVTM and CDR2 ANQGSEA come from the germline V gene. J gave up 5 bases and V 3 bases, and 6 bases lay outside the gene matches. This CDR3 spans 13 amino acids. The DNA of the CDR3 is TGCAGCGTTGATGCTAGCGGGTCTGACGAGCAGTACTTC. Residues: CSVDASGSDEQYF.